These 25 T cell receptor beta chains came from one sample sequenced in a study of blood T cells in healthy people across ages. The use of a sample-barcoded 5' primer and a J-beta primer mix characterized a second PCR of about 7 to 12 cycles. MiXCR, applied by TCRdb to the 5' RACE reads, yields one record per CDR3 protein. The sample has 720,000 or so distinct CDR3 sequences, around 41% seen once. What was sequenced was blood. The receptors come from a man older than 75 in good health.

This clonotype appeared a single time. This rearrangement joins TRBV6-1 to TRBJ1-2, with 7 bases matching TRBD1. In germline, CDR1 is MNHNS, CDR2 SASEGT. The trim removed 1 base at V and 2 bases at J, leaving 7 bases unmatched. The CDR3 extends over 16 amino acids. The CDR3 is CASSEVLGGRNYGYTF. CDR3 in DNA: TGTGCCAGCAGTGAAGTTCTAGGGGGCAGAAACTATGGCTACACCTTC.

This clonotype has at least ten counts. CDR3 coding DNA: TGTGCCAGCAGCTTAGGTCTAGGGCAAGAGACCCAGTACTTC. Translated, it gives CASSLGLGQETQYF. This sequence joins TRBV7-2 and TRBJ2-5; D uncertain. There are 14 residues in the CDR3. Trimming shortened V by 1 base and J by 2 bases, and 8 bases separated the two germline ends. Germline V gene data show CDR1 as SGHTA and CDR2 as FQGNSA. The full variable domain, its missing parts supplied by reference TRBV7-2 and TRBJ2-5, is GAGVSQSPSNKVTEKGKDVELRCDPISGHTALYWYRQSLGQGLEFLIYFQGNSAPDKSGLPSDRFSAERTGGSVSTLTIQRTQQEDSAVYLCASSLGLGQETQYFGPGTRLLVL.

This sequence joins TRBV6-6 and TRBJ2-3; D remains ambiguous. Germline values: CDR1 MNHNY, CDR2 SVGAGI (reference sequence). V was pared by 8 bases and J by 5 bases, with 11 bases between. The CDR3 runs 12 residues. CDR3 protein: CASRTLKDTQYF. The DNA for the CDR3 is TGTGCCAGCCGTACTCTAAAAGATACGCAGTATTTT.

The chain links TRBV20-1 to TRBJ2-3, with D perhaps TRBD2 (5 bases). Per the germline V gene, CDR1 is DFQATT and CDR2 is SNEGSKA (reference sequence). The CDR3 is 14 residues long. V dropped 7 bases and J dropped 2 bases, with 16 bases sitting between them. The CDR3 region has the DNA TGCAGTGTGTCAGGACGGAGGATCACAGATACGCAGTATTTT. It is translated as CSVSGRRITDTQYF.

V usage is TRBV12-3 or TRBV12-4 and J usage is TRBJ1-4; 11 positions match TRBD1. Trimming removed 6 bases from V and 8 bases from J; junction bases left unmatched: 5. The CDR3 extends over 14 amino acids. CDR3 DNA: TGTGCCAGCAGAGAGGACAGGGGGCGAGAAAAACTGTTTTTT. Amino acid sequence: CASREDRGREKLFF.

The gene calls are TRBV12-5 and TRBJ2-2; D gene ambiguous. The CDR3 loop spans 13 amino acids. Trimming pared 6 bases from V and 6 bases from J, leaving 11 bases between. Germline loops: CDR1 LGHNT, CDR2 FRNRAP. As DNA, the CDR3 is TGTGCTAGTGGAGGTATTGGAGCCGGGGAGCTGTTTTTT. Translating gives CASGGIGAGELFF. The full variable domain, its missing parts supplied by reference TRBV12-5 and TRBJ2-2, is DARVTQTPRHKVTEMGQEVTMRCQPILGHNTVFWYRQTMMQGLELLAYFRNRAPLDDSGMPKDRFSAEMPDATLATLKIQPSEPRDSAVYFCASGGIGAGELFFGEGSRLTVL.

The V call is TRBV10-3, the J call TRBJ2-1; TRBD2 matches 12 bases. Germline V gene lookup returns CDR1 ENHRY and CDR2 SYGVKD. CDR3 size: 19 residues. V lost 5 bases to trimming and J lost 8 bases; unmatched junction nucleotides: 19. CDR3 nucleotides: TGTGCCATCAGTACAAATATAGGGGCTAGCGGGGGGGCGTTAGATGAGCAGTTCTTC. As protein: CAISTNIGASGGALDEQFF.

This chain connects TRBV10-3 to TRBJ2-7; a possible D gene is TRBD1 (6 bases). The J call is doubtful: the DNA matches TRBJ2-5 better. CDR1 and CDR2 (germline): ENHRY, SYGVKD. This CDR3 is built from 14 residues. The CDR3 sequence is CAIRADRSGETQYF. The CDR3 nucleotides read TGTGCCATCAGAGCCGACAGGTCTGGAGAGACCCAGTACTTC.

The chain employs TRBV4-2 and TRBJ1-2; 9 positions agree with TRBD1. CDR1 is LGHNA and CDR2 is YNFKEQ in the germline V gene. CDR3 size: 15 residues. V lost 5 bases and J lost 6; bases outside the gene matches: 10. The CDR3 protein is CASSSSDRGVDGYTF. In DNA form, the CDR3 reads TGTGCCAGCAGCTCCAGTGACAGGGGGGTGGATGGCTACACCTTC.

The chain employs TRBV6-1 and TRBJ2-3; 9 bases are a match to TRBD1. Germline V gives CDR1 MNHNS, CDR2 SASEGT. The J segment lost 6 bases and the V segment lost 6 bases, leaving 10 bases of the junction unmatched. This CDR3 has 15 amino acids. This chain's CDR3 is CASRGTGGKADTQYF. In nucleotides, the CDR3 is TGTGCCAGCAGAGGTACAGGGGGCAAAGCGGATACGCAGTATTTT.

The gene calls are TRBV3-1 and TRBJ2-2, with TRBD1 as a possible D gene (5 bases). Germline assignment: CDR1 LGHDT and CDR2 YNNKEL (reference sequence). V was pared by 4 bases and J by 1 base, with 7 bases between. This CDR3 spans 14 amino acids. As DNA, the CDR3 is TGTGCCAGCAGCCCCAGGGTGAACACCGGGGAGCTGTTTTTT. Amino acids: CASSPRVNTGELFF. The complete variable domain, with remaining parts taken from reference TRBV3-1 and TRBJ2-2, reads DTAVSQTPKYLVTQMGNDKSIKCEQNLGHDTMYWYKQDSKKFLKIMFSYNNKELIINETVPNRFSPKSPDKAHLNLHINSLELGDSAVYFCASSPRVNTGELFFGEGSRLTVL.

The chain links TRBV7-9 to TRBJ2-1, with 12 bases aligning to TRBD1. Trimming cost V 5 bases and J 7 bases; bases outside gene matches: 9. This CDR3 contains 16 residues. The germline CDR1 and CDR2 sequences are SEHNR and FQNEAQ (reference sequence). CDR3 bases: TGTGCCAGCAGCCCCGGGACAGGGGGCCTAGTAAATGAGCAGTTCTTC. Translated, it gives CASSPGTGGLVNEQFF.

The chain carries TRBV7-2 and TRBJ2-5; D unclear. The V gene lost 1 base and the J gene lost 12 bases, with 18 bases spanning the gap. Germline values: CDR1 SGHTA, CDR2 FQGNSA. The CDR3 spans 14 residues. The CDR3 reads CASSLESQAGNKYF. The CDR3 DNA follows: TGTGCCAGCAGCTTAGAAAGCCAGGCTGGGAATAAGTACTTC.

J is TRBJ2-2 and V is TRBV6-2 or TRBV6-3; D is perhaps TRBD1 or TRBD2 (5 bases each). Trimming removed 0 bases from V and 3 bases from J, with 14 bases in between. The germline CDR1 and CDR2 sequences are MNHEY and SVGEGT. The CDR3 covers 17 residues. CDR3 region: CASSYSPWGLDTGELFF. The DNA for the CDR3 is TGTGCCAGCAGTTACTCCCCCTGGGGGTTGGACACCGGGGAGCTGTTTTTT.

The CDR3 DNA reads as TGTGCCAGCAGCCACACAGGGGGAAGCACCGGGGAGCTGTTTTTT. Its protein is CASSHTGGSTGELFF. The chain joins TRBV3-1 to TRBJ2-2, with 8 bases fitting TRBD1. V was clipped by 3 bases and J by 4 bases; unmatched bases: 4. The germline V gene encodes CDR1 LGHDT and CDR2 YNNKEL (reference sequence). This CDR3 contains 15 residues.

A few counts support this clonotype. The gene calls are TRBV6-5 and TRBJ2-3; 10 bases align to TRBD2. V shed 2 bases, J shed 4 bases, and the junction held 6 bases outside the gene matches. In germline, CDR1 is MNHEY, CDR2 SVGAGI. The CDR3 runs to 16 residues. CDR3 protein: CASSYRASGSADTQYF. Here the CDR3 DNA reads TGTGCCAGCAGTTACAGGGCTAGCGGGAGTGCAGATACGCAGTATTTT.

The CDR3, as DNA: TGTGCCAGCAGTGTCTTGGGTAACCAAGAGACCCAGTACTTC. Its protein is CASSVLGNQETQYF. The V and J genes are TRBV12-3 or TRBV12-4 and TRBJ2-5; D call uncertain. The CDR3 loop spans 14 amino acids. V was trimmed by 5 bases and J by 0 bases, leaving 10 bases between them.

The chain uses TRBV7-2 and TRBJ2-1, with D perhaps TRBD1 (6 bases). The germline V gene has CDR1 SGHTA and CDR2 FQGNSA. V dropped 3 bases and J dropped 7 bases, with 19 bases sitting between them. CDR3 length: 16 residues. The CDR3: CASSLGAGSLWNEQFF. CDR3 DNA sequence: TGTGCCAGCAGCTTGGGGGCCGGGTCCCTATGGAATGAGCAGTTCTTC. Full variable domain (rest looked up from reference TRBV7-2 and TRBJ2-1): GAGVSQSPSNKVTEKGKDVELRCDPISGHTALYWYRQSLGQGLEFLIYFQGNSAPDKSGLPSDRFSAERTGGSVSTLTIQRTQQEDSAVYLCASSLGAGSLWNEQFFGPGTRLTVL.

The J gene is TRBJ2-7, the V gene TRBV9; 7 bases line up with TRBD2. Germline V lookup: CDR1 SGDLS, CDR2 YYNGEE. The length of the CDR3 is 16 residues. Losses at the gene ends were 0 bases for V and 7 bases for J; bases not matched to a gene: 13. CDR3 sequence reads: CASSVDGTTTVGEQYF. CDR3 bases: TGTGCCAGCAGCGTAGATGGGACTACCACGGTCGGGGAGCAGTACTTC.

This clonotype was seen more than once but under ten times. In nucleotides, the CDR3 is TGCAGTGCGGGACAGGCCTACGAGCAGTACTTC. This encodes CSAGQAYEQYF. The chain links TRBV20-1 to TRBJ2-7; 8 bases line up with TRBD1. The CDR3 has 11 residues. Germline CDR1 DFQATT, CDR2 SNEGSKA (reference sequence). V shed 6 bases and J 2 bases; nucleotides not matched to a gene: 0.

The chain recombines TRBV28 with TRBJ2-7; tentative D call: TRBD2 (6 bases). Germline-derived CDR1 and CDR2 are MDHEN and SYDVKM. The CDR3 runs to 14 residues. The V and J ends lost 3 bases and 7 bases respectively, with 16 bases between them. Here the CDR3 reads CASSLEGTFNEQYF. CDR3 DNA: TGTGCCAGCAGTTTGGAGGGAACTTTCAATGAGCAGTACTTC.

V gene TRBV20-1 combines with J gene TRBJ2-5; D is tentatively TRBD1 or TRBD2 (5 bases each). Germline V gene data show CDR1 as DFQATT and CDR2 as SNEGSKA (reference sequence). V was pared by 0 bases and J by 7 bases, with 15 bases between. The CDR3 spans 14 residues. The CDR3 DNA reads as TGCAGTGCTAGAGATCGGTCGGGGCGACTGACCCAGTACTTC. It codes for CSARDRSGRLTQYF.

V is TRBV6-5 and J is TRBJ2-6, with D possibly called TRBD1 or TRBD2 (5 bases each). CDR3 size: 19 residues. Trimming left V 8 bases short and J 0 bases short, with 23 bases between. Germline values: CDR1 MNHEY, CDR2 SVGAGI. CDR3 protein: CASVKRKPGRGSGANVLTF. For the CDR3, the DNA is TGTGCCAGCGTTAAGAGGAAACCGGGACGTGGCTCTGGGGCCAACGTCCTGACTTTC.

This chain uses TRBV12-3 or TRBV12-4 with TRBJ2-4; D tentatively fits TRBD1 or TRBD2 (5 bases each). The CDR3 has 17 amino acids. Trimming took 7 bases from V and 6 from J, leaving 25 bases between them. CDR3 nucleotide sequence: TGTGCCAGCACCTTGGGCTTCGGGGCTTCATGGGGAAACATTCAGTACTTC. Residues: CASTLGFGASWGNIQYF.

This clonotype came up a few times. This rearrangement joins TRBV7-2 to TRBJ2-7; D is ambiguous. The ends were cut back, 1 base at V and 5 bases at J, with 6 bases in the middle. CDR1 and CDR2 (germline): SGHTA, FQGNSA. The CDR3 spans 12 residues. The CDR3 DNA follows: TGTGCCAGCAGCTTAGTAGTCCACGAGCAGTACTTC. Amino acids: CASSLVVHEQYF.